The clone carrying this T cell receptor beta chain was seen more than once but under ten times. Antigen unknown. TCRdb processed the reads anew with MiXCR; each CDR3 protein has one entry. Here the sample spans approximately 730,000 distinct CDR3 sequences, roughly 36% being singletons. The record originates from a study of T cell repertoires in cytomegalovirus infection. Across the whole study: Recently identified HLA-C-restricted CMV epitopes and well-studied HLA-B-restricted CMV epitopes were used by the study. Indications came from public TCR beta signatures; they pointed to CMV infection and to a matching HLA type.

V dropped 10 bases and J dropped 8 bases, with 11 bases sitting between them. Germline CDR1 LGHNA, CDR2 YSLEER. This CDR3 contains 11 residues. Points from the study as a whole: Clonotypes of TCR beta that were HLA-C-restricted and CMV-specific dominated the ex vivo response. Carriers of CMV plus the relevant HLA were identified by cumulative public TCR beta family frequency.

The source of this sequence is a human donor in good health (CMV status not recorded). Some clones in this sample may be carry-over from other donors' samples. The sample in question was cultured PBMCs, obtained from culture after CMV antigen stimulation. The gene calls are TRBV4-3 and TRBJ1-4; D gene ambiguous. CDR3 protein: CATRGNEKLFF. The CDR3 nucleotides read TGCGCCACCCGGGGTAACGAAAAACTGTTTTTT.